The text below deals with one T cell receptor beta chain. Random-hexamer reverse transcription was applied to roughly 0.5 to 1 ug RNA. With immunoSEQ multiplex PCR, TCR beta CDR3 was amplified across 54 Vbeta and 13 Jbeta. TCRdb re-called the immunoSEQ multiplex PCR reads through MiXCR, storing one row per CDR3 protein. The sample gives about 140,000 distinct CDR3 sequences, just under 95% of which show up once; 0.14% is in the top ten. Trimming removed 4 bases from V and 9 bases from J, with 19 bases in between. The CDR3 runs 15 residues. Looked up from germline, CDR1 is SNHLY and CDR2 is FYNNEI. This sample is drawn from a study of CD8 T cells in Susac syndrome. Study-level information: Blood was drawn from Susac syndrome patients while they were therapy-naive, on corticosteroids, or on intravenous immunoglobulin alone.

The TCR comes from a human donor with Susac syndrome. The rearrangement joins TRBV2 to TRBJ1-5; D is perhaps TRBD1 (6 bases). Material for sequencing was CD4+ T cells from PBMCs. CDR3 DNA: TGTGCCAGCAGTGTCGGGGACATGGGAAGGTCGCCCCAGCATTTT. It encodes CASSVGDMGRSPQHF.